One sample yielded the 16 T cell receptor beta chains listed below, sequenced in a study of blood T cell repertoires in COVID-19. The repertoire was sequenced with immunoSEQ multiplex PCR; TCRdb's copy has only in-frame clones and lacks some. The data contain 150,000 to 200,000 clones, 94% of them singletons. The specimen was peripheral blood. These receptor sequences come from a young man with COVID-19, enrolled during active disease.

The chain uses TRBV14 and TRBJ1-6, with D perhaps TRBD1 (5 bases). The V end lost 3 bases, the J end lost 10 bases, and 16 bases lay between the germline ends. The CDR3 totals 15 residues. Germline CDR1 is SGHDN and CDR2 is FVKESK. CDR3 sequence reads: CASSQVGPSGSPLHF. CDR3 nucleotides: TGTGCCAGCAGCCAGGTCGGCCCATCAGGGTCACCCCTCCACTTT.

The chain carries TRBV20-1 and TRBJ1-2; a weak D match, TRBD1 (6 bases). V was cut by 3 bases and J by 8 bases, with 10 bases left in between. The germline V gene has CDR1 DFQATT and CDR2 SNEGSKA (reference sequence). CDR3 length: 11 amino acids. This chain's CDR3 is CSARQGWGYTF. The CDR3 DNA reads as TGCAGTGCTAGGCAGGGGTGGGGCTACACCTTC.

The rearrangement joins TRBV4-1 to TRBJ1-4; 8 positions match TRBD1. The CDR3 loop spans 15 amino acids. The V segment lost 5 bases and the J segment 5 bases; nucleotides outside the gene matches: 7. Germline V gives CDR1 MGHRA, CDR2 YSYEKL. The CDR3 DNA follows: TGCGCCAGCAGCAGACTGACAGGGGCAAATGAAAAACTGTTTTTT. Translation gives CASSRLTGANEKLFF.

The chain recombines TRBV6-1 with TRBJ1-5, with TRBD1 identical over 8 bases. CDR1 is MNHNS and CDR2 is SASEGT in the germline V gene. V lost 1 base, J lost 2 bases, and 7 bases stayed unmatched. The CDR3 has 17 amino acids. The CDR3 DNA reads as TGTGCCAGCAGTGAAGTGCAGGGGGCTCGGGGCAATCAGCCCCAGCATTTT. The encoded protein is CASSEVQGARGNQPQHF.

The rearrangement links TRBV29-1 to TRBJ1-2, with D perhaps TRBD1 (5 bases). The V gene's germline CDR1 is SQVTM and CDR2 ANQGSEA. This CDR3 contains 11 residues. V was cut by 3 bases and J by 4 bases, with 6 bases left in between. In DNA form, the CDR3 reads TGCAGCGTTGATGGGGCCTATGGCTACACCTTC. Protein sequence: CSVDGAYGYTF.

The V call is TRBV23-1, the J call TRBJ2-7; 9 bases are shared with TRBD1. TRBV23-1 belongs to the ORF category, with a function that is uncertain. The CDR3 totals 14 residues. The V and J ends lost 3 bases and 3 bases, in that order; junction bases with no gene match: 3. CDR3 amino acids: CASSHPTGGYEQYF. The CDR3, as DNA: TGCGCCAGCAGTCACCCGACAGGGGGCTACGAGCAGTACTTC.

The chain carries TRBV3-1 (or the pseudogene TRBV3-2) and TRBJ2-7; D uncertain. V was pared by 1 base and J by 4 bases, with 14 bases between. Germline loops: CDR1 LGHDT, CDR2 YNNKEL (reference sequence). The length of the CDR3 is 15 residues. This CDR3 is CASSQVPGFGYEQYF. CDR3 nucleotides: TGTGCCAGCAGCCAAGTCCCAGGCTTTGGGTACGAGCAGTACTTC.

This chain uses TRBV19 with TRBJ2-5; TRBD2 might be the D (6 bases). CDR3 size: 11 residues. Germline V gene lookup returns CDR1 LNHDA and CDR2 SQIVND (reference sequence). Trimming removed 9 bases from V and 9 bases from J, with 14 bases in between. The CDR3 protein is CASTSGEAQYF. CDR3 sequence (DNA): TGTGCCAGCACCTCGGGGGAGGCCCAGTACTTC. Based on the CDR3 plus reference TRBV19 and TRBJ2-5, the full variable domain is DGGITQSPKYLFRKEGQNVTLSCEQNLNHDAMYWYRQDPGQGLRLIYYSQIVNDFQKGDIAEGYSVSREKKESFPLTVTSAQKNPTAFYLCASTSGEAQYFGPGTRLLVL.

The V gene is TRBV12-3 or TRBV12-4, the J gene TRBJ2-7; 7 nucleotides match TRBD2. After removal of 6 bases from V and 4 bases from J, the junction contained 6 bases not matched to a gene. The CDR3 is 13 residues long. This CDR3 reads CASSSGRIYEQYF. CDR3 bases: TGTGCCAGCAGCTCCGGGAGGATATACGAGCAGTACTTC.

V and J are TRBV6-5 and TRBJ1-3; TRBD1 aligns across 9 bases. Germline assignment: CDR1 MNHEY and CDR2 SVGAGI. V dropped 6 bases and J dropped 0; count of bases not matched to a gene: 3. CDR3 size: 15 residues. The CDR3 sequence: CASRMDRGSGNTIYF. CDR3 in DNA: TGTGCCAGCAGGATGGACAGGGGCTCTGGAAACACCATATATTTT.

V is TRBV18 and J is TRBJ1-5; 7 bases fit TRBD1. The V segment lost 3 bases and the J segment 0 bases; nucleotides outside the gene matches: 8. Germline CDR1 KGHSH, CDR2 LQKENI. The CDR3 totals 17 residues. The CDR3 nucleotides are TGTGCCAGCTCACCGGCCGGGACAGTCGATAGCAATCAGCCCCAGCATTTT. This codes for CASSPAGTVDSNQPQHF.

In its sample, this clone was seen once. This chain links TRBV6-6 with TRBJ1-5; 8 nucleotides align to TRBD1. The V gene end was trimmed by 6 bases and the J gene end by 2 bases; junction bases not matched to a gene: 3. Germline V gene data show CDR1 as MNHNY and CDR2 as SVGAGI (reference sequence). This CDR3 contains 14 residues. The CDR3 region has the DNA TGTGCCAGCAGCCCGACAGGGGGCAATCAGCCCCAGCATTTT. Translation: CASSPTGGNQPQHF.

V usage is TRBV7-9 and J usage is TRBJ2-5; D gene unclear. Trimming pared 7 bases from V and 2 bases from J, leaving 14 bases between. Per germline, CDR1 SEHNR and CDR2 FQNEAQ (reference sequence). The CDR3 consists of 14 residues. Written as DNA, the CDR3 is TGTGCCAGCAACCGAGGTCGCCCACAAGAGACCCAGTACTTC. It is translated as CASNRGRPQETQYF.

This chain joins TRBV9 and TRBJ1-5; 7 bases are a match to TRBD1. Germline-derived CDR1 and CDR2 are SGDLS and YYNGEE. V was clipped by 4 bases and J by 3 bases; unmatched bases: 16. The CDR3 loop spans 18 amino acids. CDR3 amino acids: CASSPRGGGGNFNQPQHF. The CDR3, as DNA: TGTGCCAGCAGCCCACGGGGGGGAGGGGGCAATTTCAATCAGCCCCAGCATTTT.

The V gene is TRBV6-6, the J gene TRBJ1-5; D not certain. V lost 2 bases and J 0 bases, leaving 5 bases between the germline ends. The germline CDR1 and CDR2 sequences are MNHNY and SVGAGI (reference sequence). The CDR3 totals 14 residues. CDR3: CASSYTDSNQPQHF. The CDR3 nucleotides are TGTGCCAGCAGTTACACAGATAGCAATCAGCCCCAGCATTTT.

The V call is TRBV11-3, the J call TRBJ2-5; 13 nucleotides agree with TRBD2. The CDR3 sequence is 16 residues long. V lost 2 bases, J lost 2 bases, and 2 bases stayed unmatched. The germline V gene encodes CDR1 SGHNT and CDR2 YENEEA. The CDR3 loop is CASSLRTSGGQETQYF. The CDR3 DNA sequence: TGTGCCAGCAGCTTAAGGACTAGCGGGGGACAAGAGACCCAGTACTTC.